This T cell receptor beta chain emerged from a study of blood T cell repertoires in COVID-19. Only in-frame clones appear in the TCRdb table, and some are missing; sequencing was by immunoSEQ multiplex PCR. This sample carries roughly 170,000 clones, approximately 87% of them seen once, and the ten largest clones take approximately 4.7%. Cohort 3 donors were reported recovered after two negative PCRs, clearance, or symptom resolution. Looked up from germline, CDR1 is SGHTA and CDR2 is FQGNSA. The CDR3 spans 16 residues. Trimming at V came to 1 base and at J to 5 bases, leaving 8 bases not matched to a gene.

The chain employs TRBV7-2 and TRBJ2-5; 9 bases match TRBD2. This clonotype was sampled from a woman in her fifties or sixties who had recovered from COVID-19. Material for sequencing was PBMCs or T cells enriched from blood (not recorded which). CDR3 amino acids: CASSLDASGTRETQYF. The CDR3 bases are TGTGCCAGCAGCTTAGATGCTAGCGGGACTCGGGAGACCCAGTACTTC.